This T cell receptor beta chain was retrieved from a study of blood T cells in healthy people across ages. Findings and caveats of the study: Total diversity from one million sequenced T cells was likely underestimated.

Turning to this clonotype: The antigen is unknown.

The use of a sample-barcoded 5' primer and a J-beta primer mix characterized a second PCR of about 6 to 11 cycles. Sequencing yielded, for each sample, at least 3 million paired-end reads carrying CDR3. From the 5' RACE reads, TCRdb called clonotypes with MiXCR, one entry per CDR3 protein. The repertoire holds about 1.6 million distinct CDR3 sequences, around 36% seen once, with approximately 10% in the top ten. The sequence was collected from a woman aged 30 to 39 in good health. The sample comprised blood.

The CDR3 protein is CAISEGHAGEAFF. CDR3 DNA: TGTGCCATCAGTGAGGGACATGCAGGGGAAGCTTTCTTT. The V and J genes are TRBV10-3 and TRBJ1-1; a weak D match, TRBD1 (5 bases). With 2 bases removed from V and 8 bases from J, the gap between germline ends came to 12 bases. Germline V gives CDR1 ENHRY, CDR2 SYGVKD. This CDR3 comprises 13 residues.